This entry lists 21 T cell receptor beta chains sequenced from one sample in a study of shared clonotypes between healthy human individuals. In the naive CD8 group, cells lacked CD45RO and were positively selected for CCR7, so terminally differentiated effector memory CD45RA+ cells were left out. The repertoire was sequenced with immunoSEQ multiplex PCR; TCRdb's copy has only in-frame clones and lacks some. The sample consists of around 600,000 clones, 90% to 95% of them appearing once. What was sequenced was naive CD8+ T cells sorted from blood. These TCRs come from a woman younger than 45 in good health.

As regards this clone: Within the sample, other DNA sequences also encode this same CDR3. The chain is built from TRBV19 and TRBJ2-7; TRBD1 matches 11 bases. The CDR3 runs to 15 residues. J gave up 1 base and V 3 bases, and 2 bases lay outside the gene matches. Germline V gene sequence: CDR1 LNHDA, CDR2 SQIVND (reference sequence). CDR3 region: CASSIGQGASYEQYF. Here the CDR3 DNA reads TGTGCCAGTAGTATCGGACAGGGGGCTTCCTACGAGCAGTACTTC.

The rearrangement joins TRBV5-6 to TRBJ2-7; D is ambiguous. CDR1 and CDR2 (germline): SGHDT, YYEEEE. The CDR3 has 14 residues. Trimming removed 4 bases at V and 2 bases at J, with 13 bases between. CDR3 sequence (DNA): TGTGCCAGCAGCATGATGGATGAACCCTACGAGCAGTACTTC. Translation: CASSMMDEPYEQYF.

The CDR3 bases are TGTGCCAGCAGCGGGTGGACTAGCGGGACAGGAGAGACCCAGTACTTC. It yields the protein CASSGWTSGTGETQYF. The chain couples TRBV7-8 to TRBJ2-5; 12 positions match TRBD2. The CDR3 has 16 residues. Looked up from germline, CDR1 is SGHVS and CDR2 is FQNEAQ. The ends lost 5 bases at V and 4 bases at J; junction bases unmatched: 8.

DNA of the CDR3: TGTGCCAGCAGTGGCTATGAGCAGTTCTTC. Residues: CASSGYEQFF. V and J are TRBV5-6 and TRBJ2-1; no firm D call. V shed 5 bases and J shed 8 bases, with 5 bases lying between them. Germline loops: CDR1 SGHDT, CDR2 YYEEEE. The CDR3 covers 10 residues.

CDR3 sequence (DNA): TGCGCCAGCAGCATTGTACCGACAGGGGGCGGAGGGGATGGCTACACCTTC. Encoded protein: CASSIVPTGGGGDGYTF. J is TRBJ1-2 and V is TRBV5-1; 10 bases are shared with TRBD1. The CDR3 is 17 residues long. The V and J ends lost 4 bases and 6 bases, in that order; junction bases with no gene match: 15. Germline lookup yields CDR1 SGHRS and CDR2 YFSETQ.

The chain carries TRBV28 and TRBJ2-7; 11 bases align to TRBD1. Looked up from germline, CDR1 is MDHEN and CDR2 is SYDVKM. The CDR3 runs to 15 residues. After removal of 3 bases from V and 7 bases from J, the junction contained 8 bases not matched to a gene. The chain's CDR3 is CASSFWDRGTKEQYF. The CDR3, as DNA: TGTGCCAGCAGTTTTTGGGACAGGGGGACGAAAGAGCAGTACTTC.

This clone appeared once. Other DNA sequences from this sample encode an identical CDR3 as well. The chain's CDR3 is CASSLGGGQPQHF. The CDR3 DNA reads as TGTGCCAGCAGTCTCGGAGGAGGTCAGCCCCAGCATTTT. The V gene is TRBV25-1, the J gene TRBJ1-5; no firm D call. V was cut by 5 bases and J by 6 bases, with 11 bases left in between. Germline V gene data show CDR1 as MGHDK and CDR2 as SYGVNS. There are 13 residues in the CDR3.

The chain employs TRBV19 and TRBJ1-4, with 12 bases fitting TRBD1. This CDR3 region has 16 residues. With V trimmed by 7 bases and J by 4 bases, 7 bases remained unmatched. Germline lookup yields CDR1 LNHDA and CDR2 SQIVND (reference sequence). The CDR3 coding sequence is TGTGCCAGTACCGCCGGGACAGGGGGCGGTAATGAAAAACTGTTTTTT. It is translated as CASTAGTGGGNEKLFF.

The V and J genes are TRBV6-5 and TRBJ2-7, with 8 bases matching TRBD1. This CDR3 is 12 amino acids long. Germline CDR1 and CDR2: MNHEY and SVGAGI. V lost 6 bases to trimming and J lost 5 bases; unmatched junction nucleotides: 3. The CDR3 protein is CASSRGRDEQYF. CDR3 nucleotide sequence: TGTGCCAGCAGCAGGGGGCGCGACGAGCAGTACTTC.

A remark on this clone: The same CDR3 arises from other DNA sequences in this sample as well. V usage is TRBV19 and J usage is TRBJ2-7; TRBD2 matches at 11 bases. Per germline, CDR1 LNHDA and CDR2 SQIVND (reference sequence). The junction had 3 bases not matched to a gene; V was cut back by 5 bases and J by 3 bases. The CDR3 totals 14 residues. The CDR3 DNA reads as TGTGCCAGTAGTTTCACTAGCGGGAGCTACGAGCAGTACTTC. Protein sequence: CASSFTSGSYEQYF.

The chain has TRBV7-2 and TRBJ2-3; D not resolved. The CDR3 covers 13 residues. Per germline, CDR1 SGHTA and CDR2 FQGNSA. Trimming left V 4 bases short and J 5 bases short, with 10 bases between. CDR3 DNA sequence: TGTGCCAGCAGCTCGCCCCCGATAGATACGCAGTATTTT. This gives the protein CASSSPPIDTQYF.

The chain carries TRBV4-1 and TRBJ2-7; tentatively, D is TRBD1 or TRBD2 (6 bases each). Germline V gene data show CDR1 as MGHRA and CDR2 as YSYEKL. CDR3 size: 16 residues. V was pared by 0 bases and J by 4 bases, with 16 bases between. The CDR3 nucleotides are TGCGCCAGCAGCCAAGAAGGGGGATCTAGCGATTACGAGCAGTACTTC. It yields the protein CASSQEGGSSDYEQYF.

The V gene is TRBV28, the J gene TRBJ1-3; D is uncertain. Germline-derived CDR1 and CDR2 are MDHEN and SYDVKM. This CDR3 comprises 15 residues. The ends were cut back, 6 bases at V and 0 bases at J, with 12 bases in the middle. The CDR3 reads CASSRPESSGNTIYF. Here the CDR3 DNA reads TGTGCCAGCAGCCGGCCCGAAAGCTCTGGAAACACCATATATTTT.

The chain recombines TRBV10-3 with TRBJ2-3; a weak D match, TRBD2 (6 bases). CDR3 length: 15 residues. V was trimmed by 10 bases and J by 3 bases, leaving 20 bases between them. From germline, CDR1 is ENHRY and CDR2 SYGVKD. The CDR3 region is CATRRLEVLTDTQYF. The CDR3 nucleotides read TGTGCCACGCGGCGACTAGAAGTTTTGACAGATACGCAGTATTTT.

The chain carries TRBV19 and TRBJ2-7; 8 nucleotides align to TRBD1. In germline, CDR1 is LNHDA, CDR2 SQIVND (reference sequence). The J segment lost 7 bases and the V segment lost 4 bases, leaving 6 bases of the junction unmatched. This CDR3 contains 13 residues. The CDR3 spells CASSTGQGGEQYF. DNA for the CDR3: TGTGCCAGTAGTACCGGACAGGGTGGGGAGCAGTACTTC.

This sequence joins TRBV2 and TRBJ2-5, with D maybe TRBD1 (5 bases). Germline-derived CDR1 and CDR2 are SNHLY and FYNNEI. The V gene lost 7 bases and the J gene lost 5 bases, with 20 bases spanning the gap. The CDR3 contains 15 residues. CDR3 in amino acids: CASTEGRGVAETQYF. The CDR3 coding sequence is TGTGCCAGCACCGAAGGAAGGGGTGTTGCGGAGACCCAGTACTTC. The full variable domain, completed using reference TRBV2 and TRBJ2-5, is EPEVTQTPSHQVTQMGQEVILRCVPISNHLYFYWYRQILGQKVEFLVSFYNNEISEKSEIFDDQFSVERPDGSNFTLKIRSTKLEDSAMYFCASTEGRGVAETQYFGPGTRLLVL.

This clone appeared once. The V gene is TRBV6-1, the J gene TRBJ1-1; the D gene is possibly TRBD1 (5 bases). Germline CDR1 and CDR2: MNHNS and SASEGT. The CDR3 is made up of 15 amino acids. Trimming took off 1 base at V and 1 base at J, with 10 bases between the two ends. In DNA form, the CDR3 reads TGTGCCAGCAGTGAAGAGGGGATCTGGAACACTGAAGCTTTCTTT. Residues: CASSEEGIWNTEAFF.

The DNA for the CDR3 is TGTGCCAGCAGTGCTTCATTTAACTATGGCTACACCTTC. Translation gives CASSASFNYGYTF. The chain uses TRBV2 and TRBJ1-2; unclear D gene. Trimming removed 4 bases at V and 1 base at J, with 7 bases between. The CDR3 runs to 13 residues. Germline assignment: CDR1 SNHLY and CDR2 FYNNEI.

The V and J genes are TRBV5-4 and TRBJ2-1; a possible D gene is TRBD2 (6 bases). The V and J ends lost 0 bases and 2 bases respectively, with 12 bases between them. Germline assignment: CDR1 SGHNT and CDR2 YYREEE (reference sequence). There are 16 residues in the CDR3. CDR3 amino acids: CASSLGIAATYNEQFF. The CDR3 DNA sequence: TGTGCCAGCAGCTTGGGGATAGCGGCCACCTACAATGAGCAGTTCTTC.

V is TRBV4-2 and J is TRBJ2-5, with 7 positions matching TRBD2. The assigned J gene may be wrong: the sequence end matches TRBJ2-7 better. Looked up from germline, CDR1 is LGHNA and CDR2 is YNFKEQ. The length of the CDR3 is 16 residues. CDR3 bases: TGTGCCAGCAGCCAAGCTGCGGGAGTGGGGCCCTACGAGCAGTACTTC. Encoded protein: CASSQAAGVGPYEQYF.

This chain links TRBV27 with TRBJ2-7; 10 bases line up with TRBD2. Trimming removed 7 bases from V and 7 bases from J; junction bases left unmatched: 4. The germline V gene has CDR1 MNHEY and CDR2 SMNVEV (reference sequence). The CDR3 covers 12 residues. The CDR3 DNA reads TGTGCCAGCAAGGGACTAGCGACGGAGCAGTACTTC. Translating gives CASKGLATEQYF.